Sequencing of this T cell receptor (beta chain) was carried out in a study of T cells after yellow fever vaccination. V lost 4 bases, J lost 3 bases, and 13 bases lay in between. The CDR3 runs 14 residues. Germline V gives CDR1 SGHNT, CDR2 YYREEE (reference sequence). TCR cDNA, made by 5'RACE template switching, carried an added universal primer site and UMIs. TCRdb itself ran the 5' RACE reads through MiXCR, one entry per CDR3 protein. The sample includes 300,000 to 350,000 distinct CDR3 sequences, almost 4% seen only once; the top ten take around 24%. This clonotype was seen ten or more times. The antigen remains unidentified. Study findings and constraints: A small proportion of clonotypes was detected in both the CD4 and CD8 compartments.

The source of this sequence is a man younger than 35 who received the YFV17D yellow fever vaccine. This sequence joins TRBV5-4 and TRBJ1-1; the D gene is possibly TRBD1 (5 bases). This material consisted of PBMCs, taken 5 days after the yellow fever booster vaccination. The chain's CDR3 is CASSDGTLYTEAFF. The CDR3, as DNA: TGTGCCAGCAGCGACGGGACGCTGTACACTGAAGCTTTCTTT.